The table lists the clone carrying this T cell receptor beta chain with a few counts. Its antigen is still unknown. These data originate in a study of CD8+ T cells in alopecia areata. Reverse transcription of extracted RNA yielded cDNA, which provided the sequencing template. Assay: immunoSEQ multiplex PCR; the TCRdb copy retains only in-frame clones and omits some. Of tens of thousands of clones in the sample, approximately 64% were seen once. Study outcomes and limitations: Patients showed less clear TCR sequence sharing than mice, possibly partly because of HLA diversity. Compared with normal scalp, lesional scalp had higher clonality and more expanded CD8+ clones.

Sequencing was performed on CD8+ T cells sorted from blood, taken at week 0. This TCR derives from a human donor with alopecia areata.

CDR3 region: CASSQDPTSPTDTQYF. Here the CDR3 DNA reads TGTGCCAGCAGCCAAGACCCGACAAGCCCCACAGATACGCAGTATTTT. The V and J genes are TRBV5-6 and TRBJ2-3; D uncertain. Germline values: CDR1 SGHDT, CDR2 YYEEEE. V was shortened by 4 bases and J by 2 bases, with 17 bases between the two germline ends. There are 16 residues in the CDR3.